The T cell receptor beta chain under discussion was sequenced for a study of cytomegalovirus exposure and HLA in healthy donors. The CDR3 loop spans 12 amino acids. Trimming removed 4 bases from V and 6 bases from J, with 11 bases in between. The germline V gene has CDR1 SGHNT and CDR2 YYREEE (reference sequence). The table came from immunoSEQ multiplex PCR; TCRdb's copy has only in-frame clones and leaves some out. The table has tens of thousands of clones, approximately 91% seen once. This clone was counted once. The clonotype originates from a man under 40 in good health and CMV-seronegative. Sequences were obtained from PBMCs. The rearrangement joins TRBV5-4 to TRBJ2-7; the D is unclear. CDR3 loop: CASSSSLSEQYF. CDR3 nucleotides: TGTGCCAGCAGCAGTTCCCTATCCGAGCAGTACTTC.